One and the same sample provided the 27 T cell receptor beta chains below, sequenced in a study of spatial heterogeneity in lung cancer. Sample time point: sample taken at primary tumor resection. Whole RNA, which was extracted from tumor, nontumor lung tissue or frozen PBMC, was sequenced without any cell sorting. Via MiXCR, TCRdb re-called the 5' RACE reads, giving one row per CDR3 protein. The table has 1,500 or so distinct CDR3 sequences, roughly 7.9% seen once. The sequences come from normal lung tissue next to the tumor, collected at surgery. These receptor sequences come from a female donor with early-stage non-small cell lung cancer.

Within the sample, this clonotype is medium-sized. This beta chain is an unintended read in a library built for alpha chains; its size means little. V and J are TRBV20-1 and TRBJ1-1, with TRBD1 identical over 10 bases. Trimming took 0 bases from V and 7 from J; bases not matched to a gene: 2. This CDR3 region has 13 residues. Germline V lookup: CDR1 DFQATT, CDR2 SNEGSKA (reference sequence). The chain's CDR3 is CSARDGQGVEAFF. CDR3 nucleotides: TGCAGTGCTAGAGACGGACAGGGGGTTGAAGCTTTCTTT.

In the case of this clonotype: The size of this beta chain means little, since it is a stray read in a library made for alpha chains. V and J are TRBV28 and TRBJ2-7; D call uncertain. Germline V CDR1 and CDR2: MDHEN, SYDVKM. V was pared by 1 base and J by 0 bases, with 4 bases between. The CDR3 runs 13 residues. DNA of the CDR3: TGTGCCAGCAGTTTATTAGACTCCTACGAGCAGTACTTC. It translates to CASSLLDSYEQYF.

This clonotype is deemed medium-sized (0.01 to 0.1%). This beta chain is a stray read from a library made for alpha chains; its abundance is not meaningful. This chain links TRBV7-9 with TRBJ2-1; 10 nucleotides line up with TRBD2. Germline V gives CDR1 SEHNR, CDR2 FQNEAQ (reference sequence). Trimming at V came to 5 bases and at J to 8 bases, leaving 6 bases not matched to a gene. This CDR3 has 14 residues. The CDR3 DNA is TGTGCCAGCAGCAAGCGGGAGGGCCACGATGAGCAGTTCTTC. Translating gives CASSKREGHDEQFF.

By share, this clonotype ranks as medium-sized (0.01 to 0.1%). This beta chain came through as a stray read in a library set up for alpha chains, and its size says little. The chain joins TRBV5-1 to TRBJ2-1; TRBD2 agrees at 8 bases. The CDR3 has 12 amino acids. J lost 12 bases, V lost 4 bases, and 6 bases had no gene match. Germline V gene data show CDR1 as SGHRS and CDR2 as YFSETQ. CDR3 protein: CASSPRGVGQFF. In nucleotides, the CDR3 is TGCGCCAGCAGCCCGCGGGGGGTCGGGCAGTTCTTC.

This clonotype is medium-sized. A library prepared for alpha chains yielded this beta chain as an off-target read; its size is of little meaning. This chain's CDR3 is CASSDRERLYEQYF. In nucleotides, the CDR3 is TGCGCCAGCAGTGACCGGGAGAGACTTTACGAGCAGTACTTC. J is TRBJ2-7 and V is TRBV10-2, with D possibly TRBD2 on 6 matching bases. Germline-derived CDR1 and CDR2 are WSHSY and SAAADI. The V end lost 3 bases, the J end lost 4 bases, and 13 bases lay between the germline ends. This CDR3 is 14 amino acids long.

This clonotype is classed as large. Little can be read into the size of this beta chain, an off-target read in a library designed for alpha chains. The J gene is TRBJ1-1, the V gene TRBV4-3; perhaps TRBD1 as D (5 bases). Germline CDR1 is LGHNA and CDR2 is YSLEER. The length of the CDR3 is 14 residues. Trimming removed 0 bases from V and 7 bases from J, with 12 bases in between. CDR3 in DNA: TGCGCCAGCAGCCAAGAATTTGCGGGGCGTGAAGCTTTCTTT. This translates into CASSQEFAGREAFF.

By its share, this clonotype is medium-sized. The size of this beta chain means little, since it is a stray read in a library made for alpha chains. The rearrangement joins TRBV18 to TRBJ2-3; TRBD2 matches at 10 bases. CDR3 length equals 17 residues. Germline CDR1 is KGHSH and CDR2 is LQKENI. V shed 0 bases, J shed 0 bases, and the junction held 3 bases outside the gene matches. This CDR3 reads CASSPPGLAESTDTQYF. CDR3 nucleotides: TGTGCCAGCTCACCACCAGGACTAGCGGAGAGCACAGATACGCAGTATTTT.

This clonotype was found many times. The size of this beta chain means little, since it is a stray read in a library made for alpha chains. The V and J genes are TRBV15 and TRBJ2-7; no clear D gene. V lost 0 bases, J lost 9 bases, and 9 bases lay in between. Germline V gene data show CDR1 as LNHNV and CDR2 as YYDKDF (reference sequence). The CDR3 is made up of 12 amino acids. The CDR3 sequence is CATSRDWNAQYF. CDR3 DNA: TGTGCCACCAGCAGAGATTGGAACGCGCAGTACTTC.

The table lists this clonotype with many counts. A library made for alpha chains picked up this beta chain off target, so its size means little. The V and J genes are TRBV20-1 and TRBJ2-3; D call uncertain. This CDR3 has 11 amino acids. V dropped 5 bases and J dropped 5 bases, with 8 bases sitting between them. In germline, CDR1 is DFQATT, CDR2 SNEGSKA (reference sequence). CDR3 sequence (DNA): TGCAGTGCTGACCTAGGAGATACGCAGTATTTT. It specifies CSADLGDTQYF.

This clonotype is classed as medium-sized (0.01 to 0.1%). A library made for alpha chains picked up this beta chain off target, so its size means little. The CDR3 coding sequence is TGCAGTGCCGCCGACAGGATCTCCTACGAGCAGTACTTC. It codes for CSAADRISYEQYF. V is TRBV20-1 and J is TRBJ2-7; weak D call: TRBD1 (6 bases). Germline loops: CDR1 DFQATT, CDR2 SNEGSKA (reference sequence). V shed 6 bases and J shed 0 bases, with 12 bases lying between them. The CDR3 runs 13 residues.

This clonotype is large within its sample. The library was prepared for alpha chains; this beta chain is a stray read, so its frequency means little. The genes are TRBV6-5 and TRBJ1-5; 8 bases are shared with TRBD1. CDR1 is MNHEY and CDR2 is SVGAGI in the germline V gene. With V trimmed by 6 bases and J by 7 bases, 8 bases remained unmatched. The CDR3 is 14 amino acids. The CDR3 nucleotides are TGTGCCAGCAGAGGACAGGGAATAGGGCAGCCCCAGCATTTT. Translation: CASRGQGIGQPQHF.

This clonotype is medium-sized (0.01 to 0.1%). Little can be read into the size of this beta chain, an off-target read in a library designed for alpha chains. The genes are TRBV2 and TRBJ2-5; 14 bases agree with TRBD2. The V segment lost 5 bases and the J segment 5 bases; nucleotides outside the gene matches: 13. Germline assignment: CDR1 SNHLY and CDR2 FYNNEI. The CDR3 is 18 amino acids. The CDR3 DNA sequence: TGTGCCAGCAGTCCGGGCCGACTAGCGGGAGGGGTGTCCGAGACCCAGTACTTC. Translating gives CASSPGRLAGGVSETQYF.

This clonotype counts as large. This beta chain slipped into a library made for alpha chains as a stray read, so its size is not meaningful. The J gene is TRBJ1-5, the V gene TRBV30; a possible D gene is TRBD1 (5 bases). Germline V gives CDR1 GTSNPN, CDR2 SVGIG (reference sequence). Trimming cost V 3 bases and J 4 bases, with 13 bases left between them. The CDR3 contains 14 residues. CDR3 bases: TGTGCCTGGAGGGGGACGGGCGGAAATCAGCCCCAGCATTTT. This gives the protein CAWRGTGGNQPQHF.

This clonotype is judged medium-sized. Little can be read into the size of this beta chain, an off-target read in a library designed for alpha chains. V is TRBV6-2 or TRBV6-3 and J is TRBJ2-1; 8 bases match TRBD1. V was pared by 6 bases and J by 6 bases, with 4 bases of the junction left unmatched. CDR3 size: 13 residues. Germline V gives CDR1 MNHEY, CDR2 SVGEGT. CDR3 nucleotide sequence: TGTGCCAGCAGCCAGACAGGGGTCAATGAGCAGTTCTTC. It specifies CASSQTGVNEQFF.

To note about this clonotype: This beta chain came through as a stray read in a library set up for alpha chains, and its size says little. The rearrangement links TRBV2 to TRBJ2-1; TRBD1 matches 8 bases. The CDR3 has 13 residues. J was trimmed by 5 bases and V by 8 bases; bases with no gene match: 5. Germline CDR1 SNHLY, CDR2 FYNNEI. CDR3 DNA: TGTGCCAGCGGGACAGGCGGGGACAATGAGCAGTTCTTC. Its translation: CASGTGGDNEQFF.

By sample share, this clonotype is medium-sized (0.01 to 0.1%). This beta chain is an unintended read in a library built for alpha chains; its size means little. This chain connects TRBV27 to TRBJ2-7; weak D call: TRBD2 (5 bases). The CDR3 loop spans 13 amino acids. Germline CDR1 and CDR2: MNHEY and SMNVEV (reference sequence). The ends were cut back, 6 bases at V and 5 bases at J, with 14 bases in the middle. CDR3 in amino acids: CASSWLGEHEQYF. DNA of the CDR3: TGTGCCAGCAGCTGGCTCGGGGAACACGAGCAGTACTTC.

This clonotype was counted at least ten times. Being off target in a library aimed at alpha chains, this beta chain has a size of little meaning. The chain couples TRBV2 to TRBJ2-5, with D tentatively TRBD2 (6 bases). Per germline, CDR1 SNHLY and CDR2 FYNNEI. The CDR3 totals 14 residues. V shed 1 base and J shed 5 bases, with 11 bases lying between them. The CDR3 is CASSEGLAQETQYF. The CDR3 nucleotides are TGTGCCAGCAGTGAAGGCCTAGCGCAGGAGACCCAGTACTTC.

By share, this clonotype counts as medium-sized (0.01 to 0.1%). This beta chain represents an off-target read in a library built for alpha chains; its size is of limited meaning. J is TRBJ2-7 and V is TRBV10-3, with D perhaps TRBD2 (5 bases). V lost 6 bases, J lost 6 bases, and 18 bases lay in between. The CDR3 spans 14 residues. Germline V CDR1 and CDR2: ENHRY, SYGVKD. The CDR3 reads CAIRTDISGGEQYF. For the CDR3, the DNA is TGTGCCATCAGGACCGACATCTCAGGAGGCGAGCAGTACTTC.

This clonotype is termed medium-sized. This beta chain was picked up by a library intended for alpha chains and is off target, so its count carries little meaning. The chain links TRBV20-1 to TRBJ2-7, with D maybe TRBD2 (6 bases). The V end was cut by 5 bases, the J end by 7 bases, with 24 bases between. CDR3 length: 15 residues. The germline CDR1 and CDR2 sequences are DFQATT and SNEGSKA (reference sequence). The CDR3 spells CSAYTGGGSPGEQYF. In nucleotides, the CDR3 is TGCAGTGCTTATACAGGAGGAGGGAGCCCGGGGGAGCAGTACTTC.

By sample fraction, this clonotype is medium-sized. This beta chain is a stray read from a library made for alpha chains; its abundance is not meaningful. This rearrangement joins TRBV7-2 to TRBJ2-1, with D perhaps assigned TRBD1 or TRBD2 (6 bases each). Trimming shortened V by 2 bases and J by 8 bases, and 10 bases separated the two germline ends. Germline V CDR1 and CDR2: SGHTA, FQGNSA. The CDR3 extends over 13 amino acids. The CDR3 reads CASSLNREDEQFF. CDR3 DNA sequence: TGTGCCAGCAGCTTAAACAGGGAGGATGAGCAGTTCTTC.

This clonotype is deemed medium-sized. This beta chain turned up in a library designed for alpha chains; as an off-target read, its abundance says little. This chain joins TRBV6-5 and TRBJ1-6, with D possibly being TRBD1 (5 bases). Trimming left V 2 bases short and J 7 bases short, with 15 bases between. The CDR3 has 16 amino acids. Germline CDR1 MNHEY, CDR2 SVGAGI. The CDR3 coding sequence is TGTGCCAGCAGTTACCCGCGGGGCGGGGAGAATTCACCCCTCCACTTT. This translates into CASSYPRGGENSPLHF.

The table lists this clonotype with many counts. This beta chain is a stray read from a library made for alpha chains; its abundance is not meaningful. The gene calls are TRBV6-5 and TRBJ2-7; 9 bases are shared with TRBD2. The CDR3 covers 14 residues. The germline V gene encodes CDR1 MNHEY and CDR2 SVGAGI. Trimming at V came to 7 bases and at J to 5 bases, leaving 9 bases not matched to a gene. The CDR3 nucleotides are TGTGCCAGCAAACGTAGCGGGAGTCCCCACGAGCAGTACTTC. Its protein product is CASKRSGSPHEQYF.

This clonotype has ten or more counts. For a library built for alpha chains, this beta chain is a stray read; little rests on its size. The chain joins TRBV20-1 to TRBJ2-2; D gene uncertain. CDR1 and CDR2 (germline): DFQATT, SNEGSKA (reference sequence). This CDR3 contains 14 residues. Trimming removed 5 bases at V and 4 bases at J, with 14 bases between. CDR3 sequence: CSAPRSVTTGELFF. The CDR3 bases are TGCAGTGCTCCCCGGTCGGTCACCACCGGGGAGCTGTTTTTT.

This clonotype is termed medium-sized. This beta chain turned up in a library designed for alpha chains; as an off-target read, its abundance says little. CDR3 in DNA: TGTGCCACCGAGTTGGCCACCGGGGAGCTGTTTTTT. Protein: CATELATGELFF. The gene calls are TRBV24-1 and TRBJ2-2, with unresolved D. Trimming shortened V by 9 bases and J by 4 bases, and 8 bases separated the two germline ends. Per germline, CDR1 KGHDR and CDR2 SFDVKD. This CDR3 is 12 amino acids long.

This clonotype has at least ten counts. This beta chain is off target for a library built for alpha chains, so its abundance means little. V and J are TRBV27 and TRBJ2-2; D call uncertain. V lost 3 bases and J 6 bases, leaving 5 bases between the germline ends. Germline values: CDR1 MNHEY, CDR2 SMNVEV (reference sequence). The CDR3 is made up of 12 amino acids. CDR3 sequence: CASSFGAGELFF. For the CDR3, the DNA is TGTGCCAGCAGTTTTGGGGCCGGGGAGCTGTTTTTT.

This clonotype is medium-sized (0.01 to 0.1%) by share. Within a library made for alpha chains, this beta chain is off target, and its count is uninformative. The gene calls are TRBV11-3 and TRBJ2-3; 14 nucleotides match TRBD2. The CDR3 loop spans 16 amino acids. The V gene end was trimmed by 5 bases and the J gene end by 3 bases; junction bases not matched to a gene: 4. From germline, CDR1 is SGHNT and CDR2 YENEEA. CDR3 loop: CASSRGTSGRTDTQYF. CDR3 nucleotides: TGTGCCAGCAGCCGGGGGACTAGCGGGAGAACAGATACGCAGTATTTT.

This clonotype rates as large. This beta chain is an off-target read within a library intended for alpha chains, so its frequency means little. The chain recombines TRBV11-2 with TRBJ2-1; 10 bases align to TRBD1. This CDR3 region has 21 residues. The germline gives CDR1 SGHAT, CDR2 FQNNGV. V lost 0 bases and J lost 0; bases outside the gene matches: 14. The chain's CDR3 is CASSLEGTGDAPASSYNEQFF. CDR3 in DNA: TGTGCCAGCAGCTTAGAGGGGACAGGGGATGCCCCGGCGAGCTCCTACAATGAGCAGTTCTTC.